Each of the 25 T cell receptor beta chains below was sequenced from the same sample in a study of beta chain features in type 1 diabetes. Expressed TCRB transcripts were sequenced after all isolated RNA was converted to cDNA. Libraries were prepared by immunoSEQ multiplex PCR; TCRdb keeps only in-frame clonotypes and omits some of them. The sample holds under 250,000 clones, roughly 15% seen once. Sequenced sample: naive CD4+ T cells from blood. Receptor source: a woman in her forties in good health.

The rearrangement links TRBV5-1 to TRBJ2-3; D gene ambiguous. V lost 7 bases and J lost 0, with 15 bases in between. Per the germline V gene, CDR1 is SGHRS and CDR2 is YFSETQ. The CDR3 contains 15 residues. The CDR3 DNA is TGCGCCAGCCAGACTCTACCCGCTAGCACAGATACGCAGTATTTT. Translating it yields CASQTLPASTDTQYF.

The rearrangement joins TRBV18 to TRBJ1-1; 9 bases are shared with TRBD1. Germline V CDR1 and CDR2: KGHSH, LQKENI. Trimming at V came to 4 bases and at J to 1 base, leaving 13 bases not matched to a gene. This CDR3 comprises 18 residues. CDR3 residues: CASSLGSDRGLGNTEAFF. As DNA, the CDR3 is TGTGCCAGCTCACTAGGCTCGGACAGGGGACTAGGGAACACTGAAGCTTTCTTT.

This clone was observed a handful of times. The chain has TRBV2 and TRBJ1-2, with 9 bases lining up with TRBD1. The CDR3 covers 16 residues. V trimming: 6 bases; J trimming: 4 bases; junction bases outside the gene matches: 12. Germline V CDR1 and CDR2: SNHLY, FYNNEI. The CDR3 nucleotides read TGTGCCAGCAGGGAATCACCGGGACAGGGTGTCTATGGCTACACCTTC. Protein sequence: CASRESPGQGVYGYTF.

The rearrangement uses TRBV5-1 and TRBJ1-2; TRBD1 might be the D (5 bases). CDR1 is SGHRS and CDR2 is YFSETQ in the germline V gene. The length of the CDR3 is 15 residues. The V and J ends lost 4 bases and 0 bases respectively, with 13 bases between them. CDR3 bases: TGCGCCAGCAGCCTTGACTGGGGGGCTAACTATGGCTACACCTTC. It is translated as CASSLDWGANYGYTF.

Here the CDR3 reads CASSARGPGELFF. DNA for the CDR3: TGTGCCAGCAGCGCCAGGGGGCCCGGGGAGCTGTTTTTT. V is TRBV2 and J is TRBJ2-2, with 8 bases matching TRBD1. This CDR3 region has 13 residues. V gave up 6 bases and J gave up 6 bases; unmatched junction bases: 3. Germline V gene data show CDR1 as SNHLY and CDR2 as FYNNEI.

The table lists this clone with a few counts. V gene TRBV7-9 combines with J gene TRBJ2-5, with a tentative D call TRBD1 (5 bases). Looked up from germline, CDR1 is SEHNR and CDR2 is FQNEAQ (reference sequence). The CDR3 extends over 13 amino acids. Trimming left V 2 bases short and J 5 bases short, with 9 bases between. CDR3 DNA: TGTGCCAGCAGCTTAAGGGGCAGTGAGACCCAGTACTTC. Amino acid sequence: CASSLRGSETQYF.

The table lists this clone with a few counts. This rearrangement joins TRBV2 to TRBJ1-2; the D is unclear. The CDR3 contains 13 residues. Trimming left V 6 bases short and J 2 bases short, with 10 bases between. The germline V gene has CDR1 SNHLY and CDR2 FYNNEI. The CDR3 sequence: CASRFTENYGYTF. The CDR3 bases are TGTGCCAGCAGATTCACAGAGAACTATGGCTACACCTTC.

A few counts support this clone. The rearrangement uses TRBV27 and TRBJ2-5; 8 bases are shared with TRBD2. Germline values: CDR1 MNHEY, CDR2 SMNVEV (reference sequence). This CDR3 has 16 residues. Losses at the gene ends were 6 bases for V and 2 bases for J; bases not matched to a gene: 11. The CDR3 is CASRIRGGHQQETQYF. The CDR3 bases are TGTGCCAGCAGGATACGGGGGGGACACCAACAAGAGACCCAGTACTTC.

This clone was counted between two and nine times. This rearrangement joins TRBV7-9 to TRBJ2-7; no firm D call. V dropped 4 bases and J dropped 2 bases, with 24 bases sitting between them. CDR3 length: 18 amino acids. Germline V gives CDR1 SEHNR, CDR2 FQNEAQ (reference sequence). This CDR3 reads CASSSRVVSSLSPYEQYF. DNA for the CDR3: TGTGCCAGCAGCTCCCGGGTCGTATCGTCTCTGTCCCCCTACGAGCAGTACTTC.

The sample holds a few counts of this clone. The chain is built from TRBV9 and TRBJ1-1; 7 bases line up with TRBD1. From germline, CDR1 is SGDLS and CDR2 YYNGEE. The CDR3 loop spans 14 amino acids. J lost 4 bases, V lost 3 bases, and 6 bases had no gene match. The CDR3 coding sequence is TGTGCCAGCAGCGGGGACAGTCGGAGCACTGAAGCTTTCTTT. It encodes CASSGDSRSTEAFF.

The CDR3 sequence is CSVERSRTGEETQYF. CDR3 DNA: TGCAGCGTTGAAAGGAGCCGGACAGGGGAAGAGACCCAGTACTTC. The chain combines TRBV29-1 with TRBJ2-5; the match to TRBD1 covers 9 bases. V trimming: 2 bases; J trimming: 3 bases; junction bases outside the gene matches: 7. Per germline, CDR1 SQVTM and CDR2 ANQGSEA. This CDR3 comprises 15 residues. The entire variable domain, with the rest obtained from reference TRBV29-1 and TRBJ2-5, is as follows: SAVISQKPSRDICQRGTSLTIQCQVDSQVTMMFWYRQQPGQSLTLIATANQGSEATYESGFVIDKFPISRPNLTFSTLTVSNMSPEDSSIYLCSVERSRTGEETQYFGPGTRLLVL.

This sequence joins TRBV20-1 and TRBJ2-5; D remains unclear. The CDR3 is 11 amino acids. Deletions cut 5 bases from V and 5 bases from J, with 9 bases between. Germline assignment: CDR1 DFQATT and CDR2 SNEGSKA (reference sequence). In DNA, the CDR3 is TGCAGTGCTCCTAATCTGGAGACCCAGTACTTC. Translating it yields CSAPNLETQYF.

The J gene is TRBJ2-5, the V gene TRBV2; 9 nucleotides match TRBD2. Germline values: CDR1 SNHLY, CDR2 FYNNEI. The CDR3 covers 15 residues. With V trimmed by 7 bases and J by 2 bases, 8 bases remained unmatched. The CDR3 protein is CASNGLAGSQETQYF. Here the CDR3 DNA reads TGTGCCAGCAACGGGCTAGCGGGGAGTCAAGAGACCCAGTACTTC. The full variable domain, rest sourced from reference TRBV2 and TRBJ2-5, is EPEVTQTPSHQVTQMGQEVILRCVPISNHLYFYWYRQILGQKVEFLVSFYNNEISEKSEIFDDQFSVERPDGSNFTLKIRSTKLEDSAMYFCASNGLAGSQETQYFGPGTRLLVL.

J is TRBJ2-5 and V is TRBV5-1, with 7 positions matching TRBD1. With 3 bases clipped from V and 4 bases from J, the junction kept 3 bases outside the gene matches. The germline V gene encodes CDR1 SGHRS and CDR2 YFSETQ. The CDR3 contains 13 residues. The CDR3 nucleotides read TGCGCCAGCAGCTCATGGACAGGAGAGACCCAGTACTTC. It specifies CASSSWTGETQYF.

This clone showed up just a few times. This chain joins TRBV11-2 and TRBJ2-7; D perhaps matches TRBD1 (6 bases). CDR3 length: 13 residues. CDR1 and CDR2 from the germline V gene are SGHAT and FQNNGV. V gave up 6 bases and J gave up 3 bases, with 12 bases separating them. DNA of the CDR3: TGTGCCAGCAGTTATTTGACAGGCTACGAGCAGTACTTC. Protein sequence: CASSYLTGYEQYF.

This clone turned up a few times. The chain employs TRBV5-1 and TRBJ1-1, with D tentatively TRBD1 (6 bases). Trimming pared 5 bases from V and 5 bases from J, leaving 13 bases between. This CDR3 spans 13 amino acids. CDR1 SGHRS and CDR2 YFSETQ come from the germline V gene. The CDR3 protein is CASREQGGTEAFF. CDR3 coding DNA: TGCGCCAGCAGAGAACAGGGAGGGACTGAAGCTTTCTTT.

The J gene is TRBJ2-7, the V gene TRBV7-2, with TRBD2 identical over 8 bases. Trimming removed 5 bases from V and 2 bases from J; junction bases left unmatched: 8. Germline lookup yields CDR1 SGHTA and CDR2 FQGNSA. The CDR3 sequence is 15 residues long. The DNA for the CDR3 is TGTGCCAGCAGCCTCGTGCGGGGGGTGACCTACGAGCAGTACTTC. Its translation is CASSLVRGVTYEQYF.

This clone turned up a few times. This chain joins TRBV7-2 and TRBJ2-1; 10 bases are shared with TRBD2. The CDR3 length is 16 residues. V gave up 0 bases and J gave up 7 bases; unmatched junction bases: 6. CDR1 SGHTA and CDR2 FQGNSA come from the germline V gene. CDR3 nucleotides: TGTGCCAGCAGCTTAGCGTCCCTAGCGGGGGCGAATGAGCAGTTCTTC. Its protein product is CASSLASLAGANEQFF.

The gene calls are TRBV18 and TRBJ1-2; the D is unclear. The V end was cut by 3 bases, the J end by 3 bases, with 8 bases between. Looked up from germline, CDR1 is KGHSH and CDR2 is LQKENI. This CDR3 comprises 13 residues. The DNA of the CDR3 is TGTGCCAGCTCACCCCGCGAGGACTATGGCTACACCTTC. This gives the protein CASSPREDYGYTF.

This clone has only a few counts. CDR3 coding DNA: TGTGCCAGCAGTTACGGGCAGCCGAACACTGAAGCTTTCTTT. Protein: CASSYGQPNTEAFF. This rearrangement joins TRBV6-5 to TRBJ1-1, with no clear D. Germline CDR1 MNHEY, CDR2 SVGAGI. V was cut by 2 bases and J by 1 base, with 8 bases left in between. The length of the CDR3 is 14 residues.

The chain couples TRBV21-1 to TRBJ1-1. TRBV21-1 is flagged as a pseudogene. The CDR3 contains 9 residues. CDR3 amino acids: CASPPQAFF. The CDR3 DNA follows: TGTGCCAGCCCTCCCCAAGCTTTCTTT.

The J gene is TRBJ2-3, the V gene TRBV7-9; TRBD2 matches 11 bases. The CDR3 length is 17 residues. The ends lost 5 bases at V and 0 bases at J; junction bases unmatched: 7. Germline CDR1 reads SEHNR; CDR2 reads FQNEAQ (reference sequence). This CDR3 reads CASSLPGTSGSTDTQYF. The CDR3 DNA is TGTGCCAGCAGCCTACCAGGGACTAGCGGTAGCACAGATACGCAGTATTTT.

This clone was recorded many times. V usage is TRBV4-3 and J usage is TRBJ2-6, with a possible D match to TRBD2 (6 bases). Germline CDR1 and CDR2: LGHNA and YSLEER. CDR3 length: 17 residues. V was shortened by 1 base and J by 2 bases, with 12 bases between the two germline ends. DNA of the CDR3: TGCGCCAGCAGCCAAGCCGGCGCGGGACCTGGGGCCAACGTCCTGACTTTC. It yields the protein CASSQAGAGPGANVLTF.

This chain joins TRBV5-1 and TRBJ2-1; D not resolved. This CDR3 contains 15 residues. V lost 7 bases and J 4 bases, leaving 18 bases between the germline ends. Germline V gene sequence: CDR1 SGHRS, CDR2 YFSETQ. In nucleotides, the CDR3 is TGCGCCAGCTCCCTGCGACGGGTTGGGTACAATGAGCAGTTCTTC. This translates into CASSLRRVGYNEQFF.

CDR3 coding DNA: TGTGCCAGCAGTGAAGCGGGAGGTGATGAAAAACTGTTTTTT. It encodes CASSEAGGDEKLFF. This chain uses TRBV25-1 with TRBJ1-4; D gene uncertain. Germline assignment: CDR1 MGHDK and CDR2 SYGVNS. CDR3 length: 14 residues. Trimming pared 2 bases from V and 6 bases from J, leaving 10 bases between.